This T cell receptor (beta chain) was identified in a study of tumor-infiltrating lymphocytes in oesophageal squamous cell carcinoma. A single record per CDR3 protein comes from TCRdb applying MiXCR to the PCR reads. The sample consists of about 18,000 distinct CDR3 sequences, roughly 46% of them appearing once. The CDR3 loop spans 12 amino acids. The V gene's germline CDR1 is SEHNR and CDR2 FQNEAQ (reference sequence). Of note for this clonotype: At one boundary the junction diverges from the germline segment, which might be a read error.

The sequenced sample was blood. The sequence derives from a female donor with esophageal squamous cell carcinoma. The chain combines TRBV7-9 with TRBJ2-1; D unresolved. The CDR3, as DNA: TGTGCCAGCAGCTTGGCGGAAGATGAGCAGTTATTC. Amino acids: CASSLAEDEQLF.